Listed here are 23 T cell receptor beta chains from one sample, sequenced in a study of CD8+ T cells in alopecia areata. Treatment here: oral pan-JAK inhibitor, 5-10 mg twice daily. After isolation, RNA underwent reverse transcription to generate cDNA as the sequencing template. Libraries were prepared by immunoSEQ multiplex PCR; TCRdb keeps only in-frame clonotypes and omits some of them. The repertoire holds under 350,000 clones, with 58% as singletons. The sequencing used CD4+ T cells sorted from blood, collected at week 24, from a patient treated with tofacitinib. These receptors originate from a human donor with alopecia areata.

This clone turned up a few times. The chain carries TRBV7-9 and TRBJ1-1; D uncertain. Germline loops: CDR1 SEHNR, CDR2 FQNEAQ (reference sequence). The CDR3 consists of 14 residues. Deletions cut 6 bases from V and 1 base from J, with 12 bases between. CDR3 amino acids: CASRPGRENTEAFF. In DNA form, the CDR3 reads TGTGCCAGCAGACCGGGCCGAGAGAACACTGAAGCTTTCTTT.

This chain joins TRBV28 and TRBJ2-7, with TRBD1 matching over 10 bases. This CDR3 is built from 14 residues. In germline, CDR1 is MDHEN, CDR2 SYDVKM. Trimming cost V 6 bases and J 1 base; bases outside gene matches: 3. The CDR3 region is CASSRTGGSYEQYF. Written as DNA, the CDR3 is TGTGCCAGCAGCCGGACAGGGGGGTCCTACGAGCAGTACTTC.

The genes are TRBV5-4 and TRBJ2-2, with a tentative D call TRBD2 (6 bases). Germline V CDR1 and CDR2: SGHNT, YYREEE (reference sequence). Trimming cost V 9 bases and J 9 bases, with 21 bases left between them. The length of the CDR3 is 14 residues. CDR3 DNA sequence: TGTGCCACCTCCCCGGACACACGGGGGAGGGAGCTGTTTTTT. Protein sequence: CATSPDTRGRELFF. Full variable domain (rest looked up from reference TRBV5-4 and TRBJ2-2): ETGVTQSPTHLIKTRGQQVTLRCSSQSGHNTVSWYQQALGQGPQFIFQYYREEENGRGNFPPRFSGLQFPNYSSELNVNALELDDSALYLCATSPDTRGRELFFGEGSRLTVL.

This clone was seen a few times. The chain couples TRBV6-4 to TRBJ1-1, with TRBD1 matching 8 bases. The CDR3 totals 11 residues. Germline assignment: CDR1 MRHNA and CDR2 SNTAGT. The junction had 1 base not matched to a gene; V was cut back by 3 bases and J by 10 bases. The CDR3 here is CASSEQGVAFF. CDR3 nucleotides: TGTGCCAGCAGTGAACAGGGGGTAGCTTTCTTT.

V is TRBV29-1 and J is TRBJ1-2; D is unresolved. Germline values: CDR1 SQVTM, CDR2 ANQGSEA. V dropped 8 bases and J dropped 6 bases, with 7 bases sitting between them. The CDR3 loop spans 9 amino acids. DNA of the CDR3: TGCAGCCCCGAACATGGCTACACCTTC. Amino acid sequence: CSPEHGYTF.

The V call is TRBV7-8, the J call TRBJ2-7; 9 nucleotides line up with TRBD1. CDR3 length: 16 amino acids. Germline CDR1 reads SGHVS; CDR2 reads FQNEAQ. J gave up 2 bases and V 7 bases, and 12 bases lay outside the gene matches. Written as DNA, the CDR3 is TGTGCCAGCATCCCCACCCGGGGACAGGGTACCTACGAGCAGTACTTC. Translation gives CASIPTRGQGTYEQYF.

The chain has TRBV5-6 and TRBJ2-7, with TRBD2 as a possible D gene (6 bases). Germline CDR1 SGHDT, CDR2 YYEEEE. The CDR3 sequence is 13 residues long. V was pared by 3 bases and J by 6 bases, with 13 bases between. CDR3: CASSSLTSSEQYF. CDR3 nucleotides: TGTGCCAGCAGCTCCCTAACTAGCTCCGAGCAGTACTTC.

The V gene is TRBV7-2, the J gene TRBJ2-3; D call uncertain. V lost 3 bases and J 4 bases, leaving 5 bases between the germline ends. In germline, CDR1 is SGHTA, CDR2 FQGNSA. The CDR3 covers 12 residues. The CDR3 DNA follows: TGTGCCAGCAGCTTGACTGCAGATACGCAGTATTTT. The encoded protein is CASSLTADTQYF.

This clone was counted between two and nine times. The CDR3 reads CASSTTGRGEQYF. CDR3 sequence (DNA): TGTGCCAGTAGTACGACCGGGAGAGGGGAGCAGTACTTC. The chain links TRBV19 to TRBJ2-7; possibly TRBD2 for D (6 bases). The CDR3 runs to 13 residues. V was clipped by 4 bases and J by 7 bases, with 14 bases between them. From germline, CDR1 is LNHDA and CDR2 SQIVND (reference sequence).

This rearrangement joins TRBV29-1 to TRBJ2-3; 9 bases fit TRBD1. Germline assignment: CDR1 SQVTM and CDR2 ANQGSEA. V trimming: 4 bases; J trimming: 5 bases; junction bases outside the gene matches: 4. This CDR3 has 13 amino acids. Here the CDR3 reads CSVATGGGDTQYF. The DNA for the CDR3 is TGCAGCGTTGCGACAGGGGGTGGAGATACGCAGTATTTT.

The CDR3: CASSQDALRRRMNTEAFF. The CDR3 bases are TGCGCCAGCAGCCAAGATGCCCTCCGACGACGGATGAACACTGAAGCTTTCTTT. The chain is built from TRBV4-3 and TRBJ1-1; D gene unclear. The CDR3 is 18 residues long. The ends were cut back, 0 bases at V and 0 bases at J, with 17 bases in the middle. Germline values: CDR1 LGHNA, CDR2 YSLEER.

The chain couples TRBV30 to TRBJ2-3, with TRBD2 matching over 8 bases. The ends lost 3 bases at V and 4 bases at J; junction bases unmatched: 3. This CDR3 contains 13 residues. Germline CDR1 reads GTSNPN; CDR2 reads SVGIG (reference sequence). The CDR3 reads CAWRAGGSDTQYF. In nucleotides, the CDR3 is TGTGCCTGGAGGGCGGGGGGTTCAGATACGCAGTATTTT.

This clone was observed a handful of times. The gene calls are TRBV30 and TRBJ1-1; maybe TRBD1 (6 bases). The V gene lost 2 bases and the J gene lost 3 bases, with 16 bases spanning the gap. Germline values: CDR1 GTSNPN, CDR2 SVGIG (reference sequence). This CDR3 comprises 15 residues. The CDR3 here is CAWSWGRAGDTEAFF. In nucleotides, the CDR3 is TGTGCCTGGAGTTGGGGGCGCGCAGGGGACACTGAAGCTTTCTTT.

The genes are TRBV15 and TRBJ1-6, with a tentative D call TRBD1 (5 bases). Germline CDR1 and CDR2: LNHNV and YYDKDF (reference sequence). The CDR3 contains 13 residues. The V end was cut by 4 bases, the J end by 8 bases, with 9 bases between. The CDR3 region has the DNA TGTGCCACCAGCATGGTGGGGGATTCACCCCTCCACTTT. Protein: CATSMVGDSPLHF. The full variable domain, its missing parts supplied by reference TRBV15 and TRBJ1-6, is DAMVIQNPRYQVTQFGKPVTLSCSQTLNHNVMYWYQQKSSQAPKLLFHYYDKDFNNEADTPDNFQSRRPNTSFCFLDIRSPGLGDTAMYLCATSMVGDSPLHFGNGTRLTVT.

The genes are TRBV27 and TRBJ1-6; 8 nucleotides match TRBD1. The germline V gene has CDR1 MNHEY and CDR2 SMNVEV (reference sequence). After removal of 4 bases from V and 7 bases from J, the junction contained 6 bases not matched to a gene. CDR3 length equals 15 residues. CDR3 nucleotide sequence: TGTGCCAGCAGTTCTGGACAGGGAGGCAATTCACCCCTCCACTTT. Protein sequence: CASSSGQGGNSPLHF.

The V gene is TRBV6-6, the J gene TRBJ1-5, with D unclear. There are 15 residues in the CDR3. The germline V gene encodes CDR1 MNHNY and CDR2 SVGAGI (reference sequence). Trimming took off 0 bases at V and 0 bases at J, with 6 bases between the two ends. CDR3 in DNA: TGTGCCAGCAGTTACTCGCCAGATAGCAATCAGCCCCAGCATTTT. Amino acids: CASSYSPDSNQPQHF.

V gene TRBV30 combines with J gene TRBJ2-7; 11 bases fit TRBD1. V gave up 3 bases and J gave up 7 bases; unmatched junction bases: 17. CDR1 and CDR2 (germline): GTSNPN, SVGIG (reference sequence). The CDR3 sequence is 17 residues long. The CDR3 loop is CAWSPPGYGTGGVEQYF. The CDR3 DNA follows: TGTGCCTGGAGCCCCCCGGGTTACGGGACAGGGGGAGTAGAGCAGTACTTC.

The chain combines TRBV5-6 with TRBJ2-2, with D unclear. Germline values: CDR1 SGHDT, CDR2 YYEEEE. V lost 2 bases and J 2 bases, leaving 19 bases between the germline ends. The CDR3 extends over 18 amino acids. CDR3 protein: CASSLTTDPVGNTGELFF. The CDR3 nucleotides read TGTGCCAGCAGCTTAACCACGGACCCAGTAGGCAACACCGGGGAGCTGTTTTTT.

The rearrangement uses TRBV7-9 and TRBJ2-5; no firm D call. The CDR3 consists of 16 residues. V was clipped by 5 bases and J by 1 base, with 17 bases between them. Per the germline V gene, CDR1 is SEHNR and CDR2 is FQNEAQ (reference sequence). This CDR3 is CASSQRQTQSQETQYF. The CDR3 DNA follows: TGTGCCAGCAGCCAACGACAAACCCAATCCCAAGAGACCCAGTACTTC.

The V and J genes are TRBV18 and TRBJ2-5, with D tentatively TRBD2 (6 bases). The V end was cut by 1 base, the J end by 2 bases, with 8 bases between. Germline V CDR1 and CDR2: KGHSH, LQKENI. This CDR3 is built from 14 residues. The CDR3 here is CASSPRGRQETQYF. The CDR3 coding sequence is TGTGCCAGCTCACCACGAGGGAGGCAAGAGACCCAGTACTTC.

V gene TRBV5-1 combines with J gene TRBJ1-1; tentatively, D is TRBD1 (5 bases). Germline-derived CDR1 and CDR2 are SGHRS and YFSETQ. CDR3 length: 14 residues. V was cut by 1 base and J by 1 base, with 8 bases left in between. The CDR3 DNA reads as TGCGCCAGCAGCTTGATCCAGGGGAACACTGAAGCTTTCTTT. Translated, it gives CASSLIQGNTEAFF.

This chain joins TRBV30 and TRBJ1-2; TRBD1 is a possible D gene (6 bases). Trimming removed 7 bases at V and 10 bases at J, with 19 bases between. The CDR3 runs 12 residues. The germline CDR1 and CDR2 sequences are GTSNPN and SVGIG (reference sequence). The CDR3 DNA sequence: TGTGCCTCGGATAGGGGGACGCTCTTCTACACCTTC. It encodes CASDRGTLFYTF.

The chain employs TRBV7-8 and TRBJ1-1, with D possibly matching TRBD1 (5 bases). Germline V CDR1 and CDR2: SGHVS, FQNEAQ. CDR3 size: 15 residues. The V and J ends lost 6 bases and 3 bases respectively, with 17 bases between them. CDR3 residues: CASRNLVGVDTEAFF. CDR3 in DNA: TGTGCCAGCAGAAACCTGGTAGGGGTGGACACTGAAGCTTTCTTT.